Listed here are 16 T cell receptor beta chains from one sample, sequenced in a study of T cell responses to AZD1222 COVID-19 vaccine. Repertoires were generated with immunoSEQ multiplex PCR, while TCRdb's copy carries only in-frame clones and drops some. The table shows roughly 190,000 clones, with approximately 90% occurring only once. The specimen was peripheral blood, collected 28 days after the second dose of the MenACWY control vaccine. Receptors originate from an adult who received the MenACWY meningococcal vaccine as a control.

This clone turned up a few times. The V call is TRBV10-3, the J call TRBJ1-4, with 10 bases lining up with TRBD1. There are 18 residues in the CDR3. V lost 6 bases and J lost 5; bases outside the gene matches: 15. The germline V gene encodes CDR1 ENHRY and CDR2 SYGVKD. Written as DNA, the CDR3 is TGTGCCATCAGCCACGGGGGGGGACAGGGGACTTTAAATGAAAAACTGTTTTTT. Residues: CAISHGGGQGTLNEKLFF.

The chain joins TRBV5-6 to TRBJ1-2, with 8 bases lining up with TRBD1. CDR3 length: 14 amino acids. Germline V gene data show CDR1 as SGHDT and CDR2 as YYEEEE. The junction had 6 bases not matched to a gene; V was cut back by 4 bases and J by 4 bases. CDR3 DNA sequence: TGTGCCAGCAGCATGGACAGGGCTCTCTATGGCTACACCTTC. Amino acid sequence: CASSMDRALYGYTF.

V usage is TRBV5-1 and J usage is TRBJ1-4; D is perhaps TRBD1 (5 bases). Germline V gene data show CDR1 as SGHRS and CDR2 as YFSETQ. Deletions cut 0 bases from V and 5 bases from J, with 11 bases between. The CDR3 spans 15 residues. The CDR3 sequence: CASSLVARENEKLFF. The CDR3 nucleotides are TGCGCCAGCAGCTTGGTTGCCAGGGAGAATGAAAAACTGTTTTTT.

The chain has TRBV5-5 and TRBJ2-1, with 13 bases identical to TRBD2. V shed 0 bases, J shed 5 bases, and the junction held 8 bases outside the gene matches. The V gene's germline CDR1 is SGHKS and CDR2 YYEKEE (reference sequence). There are 18 residues in the CDR3. The CDR3 is CASSLGWTSGSLDNEQFF. In nucleotides, the CDR3 is TGTGCCAGCAGCTTGGGGTGGACTAGCGGGAGTTTGGACAATGAGCAGTTCTTC.

CDR3 protein: CASSPGFLTGNEQFF. The CDR3 coding sequence is TGTGCCAGCAGCCCCGGATTTCTAACAGGGAATGAGCAGTTCTTC. The rearrangement links TRBV4-2 to TRBJ2-1; a possible D gene is TRBD1 (6 bases). Deletions cut 4 bases from V and 7 bases from J, with 17 bases between. This CDR3 has 15 amino acids. CDR1 is LGHNA, CDR2 YNFKEQ, per germline.

The rearrangement joins TRBV6-6 to TRBJ2-2; D perhaps matches TRBD1 (8 bases). The CDR3 covers 16 residues. The germline V and J ends were trimmed by 6 bases and 4 bases, with 18 bases remaining between them. CDR1 and CDR2 from the germline V gene are MNHNY and SVGAGI (reference sequence). The CDR3 DNA is TGTGCCAGCAGGGAGCTCACAGGGGGGGGCACCGGGGAGCTGTTTTTT. Its protein is CASRELTGGGTGELFF.

The chain links TRBV15 to TRBJ2-1, with D uncertain. V lost 1 base and J lost 4, with 5 bases in between. Per the germline V gene, CDR1 is LNHNV and CDR2 is YYDKDF (reference sequence). This CDR3 has 13 residues. The CDR3 loop reads CATSRVDYNEQFF. CDR3 nucleotide sequence: TGTGCCACCAGCAGAGTTGATTACAATGAGCAGTTCTTC.

The J gene is TRBJ2-7, the V gene TRBV4-1; TRBD2 might be the D (7 bases). The CDR3 length is 15 residues. Germline loops: CDR1 MGHRA, CDR2 YSYEKL. Trimming shortened V by 0 bases and J by 2 bases, and 11 bases separated the two germline ends. The CDR3: CASSQEGGQTYEQYF. The CDR3 nucleotides read TGCGCCAGCAGCCAAGAGGGGGGGCAGACCTACGAGCAGTACTTC.

The chain is built from TRBV30 and TRBJ1-1; possible D gene TRBD1, 5 bases. Germline V gene lookup returns CDR1 GTSNPN and CDR2 SVGIG (reference sequence). This CDR3 is 14 amino acids long. The germline V and J ends were trimmed by 4 bases and 1 base, with 13 bases remaining between them. CDR3 protein: CAWMPGRANTEAFF. DNA of the CDR3: TGTGCCTGGATGCCTGGCAGGGCGAACACTGAAGCTTTCTTT.

This clone came up once. The gene calls are TRBV7-9 and TRBJ1-3; possibly TRBD1 for D (6 bases). The germline V gene encodes CDR1 SEHNR and CDR2 FQNEAQ (reference sequence). The CDR3 extends over 16 amino acids. Trimming took off 5 bases at V and 0 bases at J, with 14 bases between the two ends. The DNA of the CDR3 is TGTGCCAGCAGCCCAATAGGGGGGGTCTCTGGAAACACCATATATTTT. It encodes CASSPIGGVSGNTIYF. The full variable domain, with the rest looked up from reference TRBV7-9 and TRBJ1-3, is DTGVSQNPRHKITKRGQNVTFRCDPISEHNRLYWYRQTLGQGPEFLTYFQNEAQLEKSRLLSDRFSAERPKGSFSTLEIQRTEQGDSAMYLCASSPIGGVSGNTIYFGEGSWLTVV.

V and J are TRBV3-1 (or the pseudogene TRBV3-2) and TRBJ1-2; maybe TRBD1 (6 bases). Germline V gene data show CDR1 as LGHDT and CDR2 as YNNKEL (reference sequence). This CDR3 region has 14 residues. V shed 2 bases and J shed 5 bases, with 12 bases lying between them. Here the CDR3 reads CASSQWGGGYGYTF. Here the CDR3 DNA reads TGTGCCAGCAGCCAATGGGGGGGCGGGTATGGCTACACCTTC.

V gene TRBV2 combines with J gene TRBJ2-2; 8 positions agree with TRBD2. Germline V gene data show CDR1 as SNHLY and CDR2 as FYNNEI. CDR3 size: 15 residues. With V trimmed by 8 bases and J by 2 bases, 7 bases remained unmatched. CDR3 loop: CASGASGPNTGELFF. CDR3 sequence (DNA): TGTGCCAGCGGAGCTAGCGGGCCTAACACCGGGGAGCTGTTTTTT. The whole variable domain, remainder taken from reference TRBV2 and TRBJ2-2, is EPEVTQTPSHQVTQMGQEVILRCVPISNHLYFYWYRQILGQKVEFLVSFYNNEISEKSEIFDDQFSVERPDGSNFTLKIRSTKLEDSAMYFCASGASGPNTGELFFGEGSRLTVL.

The chain is built from TRBV5-4 and TRBJ1-1; D is unresolved. The CDR3 has 14 residues. With 1 base removed from V and 6 bases from J, the gap between germline ends came to 13 bases. Per germline, CDR1 SGHNT and CDR2 YYREEE (reference sequence). CDR3 residues: CASSLKGLRAEAFF. The CDR3 DNA sequence: TGTGCCAGCAGCTTGAAAGGTCTGAGGGCTGAAGCTTTCTTT.

The chain carries TRBV7-2 and TRBJ2-6; D remains unclear. Germline V gene data show CDR1 as SGHTA and CDR2 as FQGNSA. The CDR3 sequence is 15 residues long. V was cut by 5 bases and J by 0 bases, with 8 bases left in between. As DNA, the CDR3 is TGTGCCAGCAGCACAGTCTTCTCTGGGGCCAACGTCCTGACTTTC. Translated, it gives CASSTVFSGANVLTF.

The genes are TRBV27 and TRBJ1-5; 7 nucleotides line up with TRBD1. The V gene end was trimmed by 6 bases and the J gene end by 4 bases; junction bases not matched to a gene: 6. The CDR3 spans 14 residues. CDR1 and CDR2 (germline): MNHEY, SMNVEV (reference sequence). CDR3 loop: CASRGPGGNQPQHF. CDR3 sequence (DNA): TGTGCCAGCAGAGGACCAGGGGGTAATCAGCCCCAGCATTTT.

The chain uses TRBV7-9 and TRBJ1-1, with D maybe TRBD1 (6 bases). The CDR3 totals 13 residues. Trimming took 2 bases from V and 5 from J, leaving 9 bases between them. The germline CDR1 and CDR2 sequences are SEHNR and FQNEAQ (reference sequence). CDR3 protein: CASSLFRGTEAFF. The CDR3 nucleotides are TGTGCCAGCAGCTTATTCAGGGGAACTGAAGCTTTCTTT.